The 25 T cell receptor beta chains listed next were all sequenced from one sample in a study of cytomegalovirus exposure and HLA in healthy donors. PCR used 60 Vbeta primers and 13 Jbeta primers. Profiling relied on immunoSEQ multiplex PCR, and the TCRdb table lists in-frame clones only, not all of them. The sample has 150,000 to 200,000 clones, roughly 80% seen once. Sequenced sample: PBMCs. The origin of the receptors is a woman between 50 and 59 years old in good health and CMV-seronegative.

The table lists this clone with a count of one. The chain links TRBV25-1 to TRBJ2-1, with 8 bases matching TRBD1. The length of the CDR3 is 16 residues. The germline CDR1 and CDR2 sequences are MGHDK and SYGVNS. V lost 2 bases, J lost 4 bases, and 7 bases stayed unmatched. This chain's CDR3 is CASSERAGGPYNEQFF. CDR3 coding DNA: TGTGCCAGCAGTGAACGAGCAGGGGGCCCTTACAATGAGCAGTTCTTC.

The V gene is TRBV11-2, the J gene TRBJ2-7; tentatively, D is TRBD2 (6 bases). The CDR3 has 12 residues. Germline CDR1 SGHAT, CDR2 FQNNGV. V lost 5 bases, J lost 4 bases, and 9 bases lay in between. The CDR3, as DNA: TGTGCCAGCAGCCAAGGGACTTACGAGCAGTACTTC. Amino acid sequence: CASSQGTYEQYF.

CDR3 sequence reads: CASSPLQGAGTEAFF. CDR3 DNA: TGTGCCAGCAGCCCACTCCAGGGGGCGGGCACTGAAGCTTTCTTT. This chain links TRBV9 with TRBJ1-1; the match to TRBD1 covers 8 bases. V was pared by 4 bases and J by 4 bases, with 9 bases of the junction left unmatched. Per the germline V gene, CDR1 is SGDLS and CDR2 is YYNGEE. The CDR3 totals 15 residues.

The J gene is TRBJ2-5, the V gene TRBV27; a weak D match, TRBD1 (5 bases). This CDR3 is 14 amino acids long. Germline V lookup: CDR1 MNHEY, CDR2 SMNVEV (reference sequence). Between the trimmed V and J ends, which lost 6 bases and 3 bases, there was a span of 14 bases. CDR3 in DNA: TGTGCCAGCAGGGGCCGCAGGGTCGAAGAGACCCAGTACTTC. Amino acids: CASRGRRVEETQYF.

This clone was seen only once. The CDR3 DNA follows: TGCGCCAGCAACAGGGTTGGGGAGTCACCCCTCCACTTT. Its protein is CASNRVGESPLHF. This chain links TRBV10-2 with TRBJ1-6; a weak D match, TRBD1 (6 bases). Germline CDR1 is WSHSY and CDR2 is SAAADI. Trimming left V 7 bases short and J 10 bases short, with 14 bases between. The CDR3 runs to 13 residues.

The chain employs TRBV5-6 and TRBJ1-1, with unresolved D. CDR3 length equals 14 residues. Germline CDR1 reads SGHDT; CDR2 reads YYEEEE. Trimming pared 2 bases from V and 5 bases from J, leaving 13 bases between. The CDR3 DNA is TGTGCCAGCAGCTTTGATCCAGAACATACTGAAGCTTTCTTT. Translated, it gives CASSFDPEHTEAFF.

The chain is built from TRBV11-3 and TRBJ2-1; 10 bases are shared with TRBD2. V lost 5 bases, J lost 9 bases, and 4 bases stayed unmatched. The CDR3 extends over 13 amino acids. Germline loops: CDR1 SGHNT, CDR2 YENEEA. CDR3 loop: CASSPGLAVEQFF. CDR3 coding DNA: TGTGCCAGCAGCCCCGGACTAGCGGTTGAGCAGTTCTTC.

The V call is TRBV19, the J call TRBJ1-1, with D tentatively TRBD1 (6 bases). CDR1 and CDR2 from the germline V gene are LNHDA and SQIVND (reference sequence). The V end lost 5 bases, the J end lost 0 bases, and 13 bases lay between the germline ends. The CDR3 covers 15 residues. CDR3 in DNA: TGTGCCAGTAGTCCACCGGGGGGCGTGAACACTGAAGCTTTCTTT. This gives the protein CASSPPGGVNTEAFF.

The CDR3 loop is CASSLEAGGLLNEQFF. In DNA form, the CDR3 reads TGTGCCAGCAGCTTAGAGGCAGGGGGCTTGCTCAATGAGCAGTTCTTC. This chain uses TRBV11-2 with TRBJ2-1; TRBD1 aligns across 8 bases. Germline assignment: CDR1 SGHAT and CDR2 FQNNGV. After removal of 0 bases from V and 6 bases from J, the junction contained 7 bases not matched to a gene. The CDR3 covers 16 residues.

The chain recombines TRBV29-1 with TRBJ2-1, with a tentative D call TRBD2 (6 bases). CDR3 length: 15 residues. The V end was cut by 3 bases, the J end by 0 bases, with 12 bases between. Germline values: CDR1 SQVTM, CDR2 ANQGSEA. The CDR3 loop reads CSVDGGESSYNEQFF. DNA for the CDR3: TGCAGCGTTGATGGCGGGGAGAGCTCCTACAATGAGCAGTTCTTC.

The V call is TRBV19, the J call TRBJ1-3, with D hard to call. The CDR3 has 14 residues. CDR1 is LNHDA and CDR2 is SQIVND in the germline V gene (reference sequence). Trimming shortened V by 5 bases and J by 0 bases, and 8 bases separated the two germline ends. The DNA for the CDR3 is TGTGCCAGTAGTCCTCTAACCTCTGGAAACACCATATATTTT. Its protein is CASSPLTSGNTIYF.

The rearrangement uses TRBV27 and TRBJ2-7; 9 bases fit TRBD1. This CDR3 spans 15 amino acids. J gave up 2 bases and V 6 bases, and 8 bases lay outside the gene matches. Germline V CDR1 and CDR2: MNHEY, SMNVEV (reference sequence). The CDR3: CASSYKQGAAYEQYF. The CDR3 DNA reads TGTGCCAGCAGCTACAAACAGGGGGCCGCCTACGAGCAGTACTTC.

This clone has a single count. The genes are TRBV7-9 and TRBJ2-7; D might be TRBD2 (6 bases). Between the trimmed V and J ends, which lost 5 bases and 4 bases, there was a span of 12 bases. Germline V CDR1 and CDR2: SEHNR, FQNEAQ (reference sequence). The CDR3 contains 13 residues. For the CDR3, the DNA is TGTGCCAGCAGCCCCGACGGGAGTTACGAGCAGTACTTC. Translated, it gives CASSPDGSYEQYF.

The rearrangement links TRBV7-2 to TRBJ2-1; TRBD2 agrees at 12 bases. The CDR3 extends over 15 amino acids. V shed 5 bases, J shed 10 bases, and the junction held 9 bases outside the gene matches. CDR1 and CDR2 from the germline V gene are SGHTA and FQGNSA. The DNA of the CDR3 is TGTGCCAGCAGCGAAACTAGCGGGAGGAGAGGGGAGCAGTTCTTC. Translating it yields CASSETSGRRGEQFF.

V and J are TRBV5-1 and TRBJ2-5, with 11 bases identical to TRBD2. Per the germline V gene, CDR1 is SGHRS and CDR2 is YFSETQ. The CDR3 loop spans 16 amino acids. V was clipped by 6 bases and J by 3 bases; unmatched bases: 10. Here the CDR3 reads CASMEIAGGMEETQYF. The CDR3 DNA is TGCGCCAGCATGGAAATAGCGGGAGGGATGGAAGAGACCCAGTACTTC.

The chain uses TRBV6-6 and TRBJ2-1; 7 nucleotides align to TRBD1. V shed 3 bases, J shed 2 bases, and the junction held 1 base outside the gene matches. The CDR3 loop spans 14 amino acids. CDR1 is MNHNY and CDR2 is SVGAGI in the germline V gene (reference sequence). The CDR3 bases are TGTGCCAGCAGTTATGGGACAGCCTACAATGAGCAGTTCTTC. Translating gives CASSYGTAYNEQFF.

The gene calls are TRBV5-1 and TRBJ2-1; D perhaps matches TRBD2 (6 bases). The V gene's germline CDR1 is SGHRS and CDR2 YFSETQ. CDR3 length: 17 amino acids. Trimming removed 0 bases from V and 0 bases from J, with 13 bases in between. The CDR3: CASSLDGGGSSYNEQFF. CDR3 coding DNA: TGCGCCAGCAGCTTGGACGGTGGGGGGAGCTCCTACAATGAGCAGTTCTTC.

The chain combines TRBV5-1 with TRBJ2-7, with TRBD2 matching over 7 bases. The CDR3 covers 16 residues. Germline CDR1 is SGHRS and CDR2 is YFSETQ. V trimming: 0 bases; J trimming: 2 bases; junction bases outside the gene matches: 8. CDR3 in amino acids: CASSLVPGGPAYEQYF. DNA of the CDR3: TGCGCCAGCAGCTTGGTACCGGGGGGACCCGCCTACGAGCAGTACTTC.

J is TRBJ2-1 and V is TRBV7-9; TRBD2 is a possible D gene (6 bases). Germline V lookup: CDR1 SEHNR, CDR2 FQNEAQ (reference sequence). The germline V and J ends were trimmed by 1 base and 4 bases, with 14 bases remaining between them. The CDR3 covers 16 residues. CDR3 nucleotide sequence: TGTGCCAGCAGCTTAGGGGGAGGAAGAGTTTACAATGAGCAGTTCTTC. Amino acid sequence: CASSLGGGRVYNEQFF.

This clone was seen once. The chain carries TRBV5-1 and TRBJ2-3; D call uncertain. The CDR3 consists of 14 residues. Trimming pared 1 base from V and 0 bases from J, leaving 6 bases between. Germline CDR1 and CDR2: SGHRS and YFSETQ. This CDR3 is CASSLSGSTDTQYF. DNA of the CDR3: TGCGCCAGCAGCTTGTCCGGGAGCACAGATACGCAGTATTTT.

This clone has more than one count but fewer than ten. This chain uses TRBV7-6 with TRBJ1-1, with D unclear. V lost 4 bases to trimming and J lost 2 bases, with 11 bases between them. The germline CDR1 and CDR2 sequences are SGHVS and FNYEAQ. This CDR3 spans 14 amino acids. CDR3 amino acids: CASSYGHHNTEAFF. In DNA, the CDR3 is TGTGCCAGCAGCTATGGGCATCATAACACTGAAGCTTTCTTT.

In its sample, this clone was seen once. This CDR3 reads CASSPWTGVDQPQHF. For the CDR3, the DNA is TGTGCCAGCAGCCCTTGGACAGGGGTTGATCAGCCCCAGCATTTT. The J gene is TRBJ1-5, the V gene TRBV7-9; 9 bases fit TRBD1. Germline V CDR1 and CDR2: SEHNR, FQNEAQ (reference sequence). Trimming at V came to 5 bases and at J to 5 bases, leaving 7 bases not matched to a gene. This CDR3 has 15 residues.

This sequence joins TRBV5-6 and TRBJ2-7; D may be TRBD2 (6 bases). This CDR3 is built from 15 residues. Germline V gene data show CDR1 as SGHDT and CDR2 as YYEEEE. The V gene lost 2 bases and the J gene lost 0 bases, with 12 bases spanning the gap. CDR3 loop: CASSFRGLSSYEQYF. CDR3 sequence (DNA): TGTGCCAGCAGCTTTAGGGGACTCAGCTCCTACGAGCAGTACTTC.

This chain joins TRBV19 and TRBJ1-1; D is unresolved. In germline, CDR1 is LNHDA, CDR2 SQIVND (reference sequence). This CDR3 is 12 amino acids long. V lost 4 bases to trimming and J lost 8 bases, with 11 bases between them. The CDR3 sequence: CASSRYTEEAFF. The CDR3 DNA reads as TGTGCCAGTAGTAGGTATACTGAGGAAGCTTTCTTT. The full variable domain, its missing parts supplied by reference TRBV19 and TRBJ1-1, is DGGITQSPKYLFRKEGQNVTLSCEQNLNHDAMYWYRQDPGQGLRLIYYSQIVNDFQKGDIAEGYSVSREKKESFPLTVTSAQKNPTAFYLCASSRYTEEAFFGQGTRLTVV.

The V and J genes are TRBV9 and TRBJ1-2, with 10 nucleotides matching TRBD1. The V gene's germline CDR1 is SGDLS and CDR2 YYNGEE. Losses at the gene ends were 3 bases for V and 7 bases for J; bases not matched to a gene: 6. The CDR3 length is 14 residues. The CDR3, as DNA: TGTGCCAGCAGCGCCGGACAGGGGGTTCGTGGCTACACCTTC. Protein: CASSAGQGVRGYTF.